These 30 T cell receptor beta chains were sequenced from one sample in a study of CD8 T cells in ankylosing spondylitis. From the 5' RACE reads, TCRdb called clonotypes with MiXCR, one entry per CDR3 protein. The sample consists of about 340,000 distinct CDR3 sequences, approximately 20% of them appearing once. The specimen sequenced was blood, either unsorted or a sorted T cell fraction (not recorded which). These receptors were collected from a male donor with ankylosing spondylitis or in good health (not recorded which).

This clonotype was picked up many times. CDR3 coding DNA: TGCAGCCAGAATACGTTCACAGATACGCAGTATTTT. Amino acids: CSQNTFTDTQYF. The chain carries TRBV29-1 and TRBJ2-3, with D hard to call. Looked up from germline, CDR1 is SQVTM and CDR2 is ANQGSEA. The CDR3 spans 12 residues. Trimming cost V 8 bases and J 2 bases, with 11 bases left between them.

This clonotype was observed a few times. The chain recombines TRBV9 with TRBJ2-3; D is undetermined. V was cut by 3 bases and J by 0 bases, with 11 bases left in between. This CDR3 has 15 residues. Germline loops: CDR1 SGDLS, CDR2 YYNGEE. DNA of the CDR3: TGTGCCAGCAGCGCCAGACATACTAGCACAGATACGCAGTATTTT. Encoded protein: CASSARHTSTDTQYF.

CDR3 residues: CASSFQIPGQGEKLFF. Here the CDR3 DNA reads TGTGCCAGCAGCTTCCAAATACCGGGACAGGGCGAAAAACTGTTTTTT. The V call is TRBV27, the J call TRBJ1-4, with 9 bases matching TRBD1. The CDR3 runs to 16 residues. Trimming cost V 6 bases and J 8 bases; bases outside gene matches: 13. Looked up from germline, CDR1 is MNHEY and CDR2 is SMNVEV (reference sequence).

There are many counts of this clonotype. The CDR3 spells CASSSPGTGMFF. For the CDR3, the DNA is TGTGCCAGCAGTTCGCCGGGGACAGGGATGTTTTTT. This chain joins TRBV12-3 or TRBV12-4 and TRBJ2-2; 9 bases fit TRBD1. V shed 4 bases, J shed 15 bases, and the junction held 6 bases outside the gene matches. The CDR3 length is 12 residues.

This clonotype was seen a handful of times. V is TRBV27 and J is TRBJ1-5; D is possibly TRBD1 (6 bases). The length of the CDR3 is 13 residues. The germline V gene has CDR1 MNHEY and CDR2 SMNVEV (reference sequence). Trimming took 4 bases from V and 7 from J, leaving 11 bases between them. This CDR3 is CASSYQGRQPQHF. CDR3 in DNA: TGTGCCAGCAGTTATCAGGGGCGGCAGCCCCAGCATTTT.

The chain couples TRBV5-1 to TRBJ2-4, with D possibly TRBD1 on 5 matching bases. The CDR3 length is 13 residues. The V end lost 4 bases, the J end lost 8 bases, and 13 bases lay between the germline ends. Germline V CDR1 and CDR2: SGHRS, YFSETQ. CDR3 sequence reads: CASSLWTRDIQYF. CDR3 sequence (DNA): TGCGCCAGCAGCCTATGGACCAGGGACATTCAGTACTTC.

The rearrangement joins TRBV7-9 to TRBJ2-2; D possibly corresponds to TRBD2 (6 bases). The germline CDR1 and CDR2 sequences are SEHNR and FQNEAQ (reference sequence). The CDR3 has 15 residues. V lost 3 bases to trimming and J lost 1 base, with 9 bases between them. CDR3 DNA sequence: TGTGCCAGCAGCTTTGGCGGGATGAACACCGGGGAGCTGTTTTTT. Its translation is CASSFGGMNTGELFF.

This clonotype was observed a few times. V and J are TRBV4-1 and TRBJ1-1; D gene uncertain. Trimming took off 0 bases at V and 0 bases at J, with 11 bases between the two ends. The CDR3 has 16 residues. CDR1 is MGHRA, CDR2 YSYEKL, per germline. The DNA of the CDR3 is TGCGCCAGCAGCCAAGATTCGGGGTTGGTGAACACTGAAGCTTTCTTT. The encoded protein is CASSQDSGLVNTEAFF.

This clonotype was found a few times. The V and J genes are TRBV21-1 and TRBJ2-2; TRBD1, as called in the table, went unchecked against the DNA. TRBV21-1 is noted as a pseudogene. There are 16 residues in the CDR3. The DNA for the CDR3 is TGTGCCAGCTCCAAGAAGGGGAAGGAAAACACCGGGGAGCTGTTTTTT. It translates to CASSKKGKENTGELFF.

The V gene is TRBV12-3 or TRBV12-4, the J gene TRBJ1-1; the D is unclear. The CDR3 is 14 amino acids. V was clipped by 3 bases and J by 8 bases, with 16 bases between them. In DNA, the CDR3 is TGTGCCAGCAGTTTTTTGGGCCTGAGGGTGGAAGCTTTCTTT. Encoded protein: CASSFLGLRVEAFF.

V usage is TRBV28 and J usage is TRBJ2-3, with 7 bases aligning to TRBD1. Losses at the gene ends were 8 bases for V and 2 bases for J; bases not matched to a gene: 13. Germline CDR1 and CDR2: MDHEN and SYDVKM. This CDR3 has 16 residues. The DNA of the CDR3 is TGTGCCAGCCGGGTCCCCTGGGACAGAGTCACAGATACGCAGTATTTT. Its translation: CASRVPWDRVTDTQYF.

The J gene is TRBJ2-5, the V gene TRBV5-1, with a weak D call TRBD1 (5 bases). Germline CDR1 SGHRS, CDR2 YFSETQ. This CDR3 has 16 residues. V was cut by 1 base and J by 1 base, with 14 bases left in between. The CDR3 DNA is TGCGCCAGCAGCTTGATATCCAGGGCCTCCCAAGAGACCCAGTACTTC. This translates into CASSLISRASQETQYF.

The chain combines TRBV7-9 with TRBJ2-1; 8 nucleotides agree with TRBD1. This CDR3 spans 16 amino acids. The J segment lost 0 bases and the V segment lost 4 bases, leaving 5 bases of the junction unmatched. The germline V gene encodes CDR1 SEHNR and CDR2 FQNEAQ (reference sequence). CDR3 sequence: CASSSNRGSSYNEQFF. The DNA for the CDR3 is TGTGCCAGCAGCTCGAACAGGGGGAGCTCCTACAATGAGCAGTTCTTC.

The chain uses TRBV7-9 and TRBJ2-1; TRBD2 might be the D (7 bases). The germline V and J ends were trimmed by 9 bases and 8 bases, with 14 bases remaining between them. Germline-derived CDR1 and CDR2 are SEHNR and FQNEAQ (reference sequence). There are 12 residues in the CDR3. CDR3 protein: CASGGAVDEQFF. The CDR3 bases are TGTGCCAGTGGGGGGGCCGTCGATGAGCAGTTCTTC.

The rearrangement uses TRBV9 and TRBJ2-1, with a possible D match to TRBD1 (6 bases). CDR1 and CDR2 from the germline V gene are SGDLS and YYNGEE. The germline V and J ends were trimmed by 1 base and 0 bases, with 14 bases remaining between them. CDR3 size: 17 residues. CDR3: CASSVRPGTNSYNEQFF. The DNA for the CDR3 is TGTGCCAGCAGCGTACGCCCCGGGACAAACTCCTACAATGAGCAGTTCTTC.

This clonotype was seen only a few times. The rearrangement uses TRBV27 and TRBJ2-5, with a possible D match to TRBD1 (5 bases). Trimming took off 5 bases at V and 2 bases at J, with 12 bases between the two ends. The CDR3 consists of 14 residues. The germline V gene has CDR1 MNHEY and CDR2 SMNVEV (reference sequence). The CDR3 nucleotides are TGTGCCAGCAGTCTCTCGGACATACAAGAGACCCAGTACTTC. Its translation is CASSLSDIQETQYF.

The chain recombines TRBV7-3 with TRBJ2-1; 11 nucleotides match TRBD2. V lost 4 bases, J lost 12 bases, and 5 bases stayed unmatched. The germline gives CDR1 SGHTA, CDR2 FQGTGA. This CDR3 has 13 residues. The chain's CDR3 is CASSSGLAALQFF. Here the CDR3 DNA reads TGTGCCAGCAGCTCGGGACTAGCGGCCCTGCAGTTCTTC.

This clonotype was counted between two and nine times. This chain connects TRBV20-1 to TRBJ2-1; 11 bases fit TRBD2. From germline, CDR1 is DFQATT and CDR2 SNEGSKA (reference sequence). V gave up 0 bases and J gave up 8 bases; unmatched junction bases: 6. The CDR3 is made up of 15 amino acids. This chain's CDR3 is CSARDPPSGGYEQFF. CDR3 coding DNA: TGCAGTGCTAGAGATCCTCCTAGCGGGGGGTATGAGCAGTTCTTC.

This chain links TRBV29-1 with TRBJ2-4; the D gene could be TRBD1 or TRBD2 (5 bases each). The CDR3 loop spans 12 amino acids. Germline lookup yields CDR1 SQVTM and CDR2 ANQGSEA. Trimming left V 6 bases short and J 6 bases short, with 12 bases between. CDR3 protein: CSVPGTGNIQYF. Here the CDR3 DNA reads TGCAGCGTACCCGGGACGGGAAACATTCAGTACTTC. Drawing the rest from reference TRBV29-1 and TRBJ2-4, the complete variable domain is SAVISQKPSRDICQRGTSLTIQCQVDSQVTMMFWYRQQPGQSLTLIATANQGSEATYESGFVIDKFPISRPNLTFSTLTVSNMSPEDSSIYLCSVPGTGNIQYFGAGTRLSVL.

The rearrangement joins TRBV3-1 to TRBJ2-1, with 8 bases aligning to TRBD2. The V segment lost 2 bases and the J segment 5 bases; nucleotides outside the gene matches: 17. The germline V gene has CDR1 LGHDT and CDR2 YNNKEL (reference sequence). The CDR3 is 19 amino acids. CDR3 nucleotide sequence: TGTGCCAGCAGCCAATTCCCTCTCTCCCGACTAGCGCTACACAATGAGCAGTTCTTC. This sequence encodes CASSQFPLSRLALHNEQFF.

This clonotype was seen a few times. The chain employs TRBV2 and TRBJ2-1; the match to TRBD1 covers 10 bases. The junction had 4 bases not matched to a gene; V was cut back by 5 bases and J by 6 bases. Germline loops: CDR1 SNHLY, CDR2 FYNNEI. This CDR3 is built from 14 residues. In DNA, the CDR3 is TGTGCCAGCAGTCCCCGGACAGGGGGCAATGAGCAGTTCTTC. Protein sequence: CASSPRTGGNEQFF.

This clonotype came up a few times. This chain uses TRBV5-1 with TRBJ2-7, with 7 bases that match TRBD1. The germline gives CDR1 SGHRS, CDR2 YFSETQ. The CDR3 covers 14 residues. V was clipped by 0 bases and J by 4 bases; unmatched bases: 4. This chain's CDR3 is CASSLAPTGYEQYF. CDR3 in DNA: TGCGCCAGCAGCTTGGCTCCGACAGGGTACGAGCAGTACTTC.

V is TRBV6-1 and J is TRBJ2-7, with 7 bases lining up with TRBD2. Germline values: CDR1 MNHNS, CDR2 SASEGT. V was pared by 9 bases and J by 3 bases, with 8 bases of the junction left unmatched. The length of the CDR3 is 13 residues. The CDR3 DNA reads as TGTGCCAGTCAAATAGCGGGCGGCTACGAGCAGTACTTC. This gives the protein CASQIAGGYEQYF.

This clonotype was picked up a small number of times. The chain recombines TRBV29-1 with TRBJ2-3; D gene ambiguous. Germline assignment: CDR1 SQVTM and CDR2 ANQGSEA. Trimming shortened V by 3 bases and J by 6 bases, and 4 bases separated the two germline ends. This CDR3 is 10 amino acids long. The CDR3 loop reads CSVDFDTQYF. CDR3 in DNA: TGCAGCGTTGACTTCGATACGCAGTATTTT.

The CDR3 DNA reads TGTGCCAGCAGCTTATATCCAGGCTACGAGCAGTACTTC. Its protein is CASSLYPGYEQYF. The chain links TRBV7-7 to TRBJ2-7; no clear D gene. Looked up from germline, CDR1 is SSHAT and CDR2 is FNYEAQ (reference sequence). The length of the CDR3 is 13 residues. Trimming removed 2 bases from V and 3 bases from J, with 8 bases in between. The variable domain in full, with the rest retrieved from reference TRBV7-7 and TRBJ2-7, is GAGVSQSPRYKVTKRGQDVTLRCDPISSHATLYWYQQALGQGPEFLTYFNYEAQPDKSGLPSDRFSAERPEGSISTLTIQRTEQRDSAMYRCASSLYPGYEQYFGPGTRLTVT.

The gene calls are TRBV20-1 and TRBJ2-7; unclear D gene. CDR3 length: 13 residues. Per germline, CDR1 DFQATT and CDR2 SNEGSKA (reference sequence). The V gene lost 0 bases and the J gene lost 3 bases, with 9 bases spanning the gap. CDR3: CSARDLLVYEQYF. In DNA, the CDR3 is TGCAGTGCTAGAGATCTCCTGGTCTACGAGCAGTACTTC.

The chain recombines TRBV12-3 or TRBV12-4 with TRBJ2-1; D unresolved. Trimming removed 3 bases at V and 8 bases at J, with 8 bases between. CDR3 size: 12 residues. CDR3 region: CASSFQLDEQFF. The DNA for the CDR3 is TGTGCCAGCAGTTTTCAACTGGATGAGCAGTTCTTC.

This clonotype was observed at least ten times. The chain joins TRBV20-1 to TRBJ2-7; no firm D call. Trimming removed 3 bases at V and 2 bases at J, with 8 bases between. CDR3 size: 12 residues. CDR1 is DFQATT, CDR2 SNEGSKA, per germline (reference sequence). In DNA form, the CDR3 reads TGCAGTGCTAGGTGGAGCACCTACGAGCAGTACTTC. Translated: CSARWSTYEQYF.

Only a few counts were recorded for this clonotype. The gene calls are TRBV7-9 and TRBJ2-1; TRBD1 is a possible D gene (5 bases). The CDR3 totals 15 residues. V was shortened by 5 bases and J by 4 bases, with 15 bases between the two germline ends. From germline, CDR1 is SEHNR and CDR2 FQNEAQ (reference sequence). This CDR3 reads CASSHSSGNYNEQFF. CDR3 sequence (DNA): TGTGCCAGCAGCCATTCCTCAGGGAATTACAATGAGCAGTTCTTC.

This clonotype was detected only a few times. The rearrangement joins TRBV6-1 to TRBJ2-7; weak D call: TRBD2 (6 bases). Trimming pared 5 bases from V and 3 bases from J, leaving 11 bases between. This CDR3 region has 13 residues. Germline V CDR1 and CDR2: MNHNS, SASEGT. The CDR3 sequence: CASSQGTDYEQYF. In DNA, the CDR3 is TGTGCCAGCAGTCAAGGGACTGACTACGAGCAGTACTTC.